The 14 T cell receptor beta chains in this list originate from one sample, sequenced in a study of T-cell reconstitution after alpha-beta-depleted transplantation in children. Unique molecular identifiers were used in preparing the TCRbeta library. TCRdb reprocessed the PCR reads with MiXCR, giving one entry per CDR3 protein. The sample carries some 300,000 distinct CDR3 sequences, 10% recorded once. Material: PBMCs, obtained before TCRalphabeta/CD19-depleted stem cell transplant. All receptors come from a boy under three years old with acute myeloid leukemia, due to receive a stem cell transplant.

This clonotype was counted many times. The V call is TRBV12-3 or TRBV12-4, the J call TRBJ1-3; TRBD1 matches at 7 bases. V shed 4 bases, J shed 0 bases, and the junction held 6 bases outside the gene matches. This CDR3 is built from 16 residues. In nucleotides, the CDR3 is TGTGCCAGCAGTTCCGCTCCAGGGGGCTCTGGAAACACCATATATTTT. This encodes CASSSAPGGSGNTIYF.

The table lists this clonotype with a count of one. This chain connects TRBV20-1 to TRBJ2-7, with D hard to call. CDR1 and CDR2 (germline): DFQATT, SNEGSKA (reference sequence). The germline V and J ends were trimmed by 5 bases and 0 bases, with 17 bases remaining between them. CDR3 size: 15 residues. CDR3: CSASDSGLSSYEQYF. The CDR3 nucleotides read TGCAGTGCTTCGGATTCCGGCCTTAGCTCCTACGAGCAGTACTTC.

At least ten counts were recorded for this clonotype. The chain carries TRBV6-5 and TRBJ1-5; D is ambiguous. Between the trimmed V and J ends, which lost 5 bases and 2 bases, there was a span of 16 bases. CDR1 MNHEY and CDR2 SVGAGI come from the germline V gene. This CDR3 region has 16 residues. Written as DNA, the CDR3 is TGTGCCAGCAGTCCTCGTCGAGGAGGAGGCAATCAGCCCCAGCATTTT. Translated: CASSPRRGGGNQPQHF.

This clonotype has a count of ten or more. V and J are TRBV18 and TRBJ2-1; D possibly corresponds to TRBD1 (5 bases). CDR1 is KGHSH and CDR2 is LQKENI in the germline V gene. The germline V and J ends were trimmed by 4 bases and 9 bases, with 13 bases remaining between them. This CDR3 is built from 13 residues. In nucleotides, the CDR3 is TGTGCCAGCTCACTACATGGCCAGGGTGAGCAGTTCTTC. It yields the protein CASSLHGQGEQFF.

This clonotype was detected many times. CDR3 nucleotides: TGCGCCAGCAGCCCTGGGAGGGCAGGGGAATATGGCTACACCTTC. Translating it yields CASSPGRAGEYGYTF. The chain employs TRBV5-1 and TRBJ1-2, with a weak D call TRBD1 (6 bases). V dropped 4 bases and J dropped 5 bases, with 18 bases sitting between them. The CDR3 spans 15 residues. Germline-derived CDR1 and CDR2 are SGHRS and YFSETQ.

This clonotype showed up many times. This chain links TRBV28 with TRBJ2-3; perhaps TRBD2 as D (5 bases). CDR1 and CDR2 from the germline V gene are MDHEN and SYDVKM. Deletions cut 3 bases from V and 0 bases from J, with 13 bases between. This CDR3 comprises 16 residues. The CDR3 reads CASSLLDRTSTDTQYF. For the CDR3, the DNA is TGTGCCAGCAGTTTGTTAGACCGGACTAGCACAGATACGCAGTATTTT.

This clonotype has a count of ten or more. The chain carries TRBV7-3 and TRBJ2-3, with 9 bases matching TRBD2. CDR3 length equals 19 residues. V shed 4 bases, J shed 0 bases, and the junction held 14 bases outside the gene matches. In germline, CDR1 is SGHTA, CDR2 FQGTGA. The CDR3 nucleotides are TGTGCCAGCAGCTCCCGGGGAGCGGGGGGCCGTTCTAGCACAGATACGCAGTATTTT. This encodes CASSSRGAGGRSSTDTQYF.

This clonotype was observed many times. The genes are TRBV20-1 and TRBJ2-1; TRBD2 aligns across 7 bases. Germline assignment: CDR1 DFQATT and CDR2 SNEGSKA (reference sequence). Trimming cost V 5 bases and J 12 bases; bases outside gene matches: 10. This CDR3 has 12 residues. CDR3 protein: CSAPRLARGQFF. The CDR3 bases are TGCAGTGCTCCGAGACTAGCTCGGGGGCAGTTCTTC.

The chain combines TRBV29-1 with TRBJ2-5; TRBD1 matches 8 bases. The CDR3 extends over 13 amino acids. Germline V gives CDR1 SQVTM, CDR2 ANQGSEA. Unmatched junction bases numbered 5, after V lost 6 bases and J lost 2 bases. The CDR3 DNA reads TGCAGCGTAGCGACAGGGGCTCAAGAGACCCAGTACTTC. Translated, it gives CSVATGAQETQYF.

The table lists this clonotype with many counts. The CDR3 DNA reads as TGTGCCAGCAGTGACTCCCCGGGACAGGGGACCGGGGAGCTGTTTTTT. Translation gives CASSDSPGQGTGELFF. The V gene is TRBV6-4, the J gene TRBJ2-2; TRBD1 aligns across 10 bases. CDR1 and CDR2 (germline): MRHNA, SNTAGT. The CDR3 loop spans 16 amino acids. V shed 0 bases, J shed 5 bases, and the junction held 3 bases outside the gene matches.

This clonotype was observed many times. The gene calls are TRBV6-5 and TRBJ1-2; D is ambiguous. The CDR3 sequence is 14 residues long. Trimming cost V 0 bases and J 4 bases, with 9 bases left between them. The germline gives CDR1 MNHEY, CDR2 SVGAGI. The CDR3 protein is CASSYSIGPYGYTF. CDR3 nucleotides: TGTGCCAGCAGTTACTCGATTGGGCCCTATGGCTACACCTTC.

In this sample, this clonotype turned up a few times. The V and J genes are TRBV12-3 or TRBV12-4 and TRBJ2-3; 7 bases match TRBD2. This CDR3 is built from 15 residues. V was pared by 6 bases and J by 2 bases, with 8 bases of the junction left unmatched. The CDR3 bases are TGTGCCAGCAGCCCCCTGGGGGGGACCACAGATACGCAGTATTTT. Encoded protein: CASSPLGGTTDTQYF.

This clonotype came up many times. The V gene is TRBV20-1, the J gene TRBJ2-7; 8 positions agree with TRBD1. CDR1 DFQATT and CDR2 SNEGSKA come from the germline V gene (reference sequence). The V segment lost 0 bases and the J segment 4 bases; nucleotides outside the gene matches: 20. The CDR3 has 19 amino acids. CDR3 protein: CSAREIGGNIRTGSYEQYF. Written as DNA, the CDR3 is TGCAGTGCTAGAGAAATAGGGGGAAATATTAGGACAGGGTCGTACGAGCAGTACTTC.

This clonotype was detected ten times or more. The rearrangement uses TRBV4-2 and TRBJ2-2; the D is unclear. CDR1 LGHNA and CDR2 YNFKEQ come from the germline V gene. This CDR3 is 16 amino acids long. The V end was cut by 0 bases, the J end by 1 base, with 9 bases between. CDR3: CASSQDSVRNTGELFF. The CDR3 DNA is TGTGCCAGCAGCCAAGATTCAGTAAGGAACACCGGGGAGCTGTTTTTT.